The following is a T cell receptor (beta chain) sequence with its context. V was pared by 4 bases and J by 4 bases, with 6 bases of the junction left unmatched. This CDR3 comprises 14 residues. Looked up from germline, CDR1 is SGHKS and CDR2 is YYEKEE (reference sequence). The data were obtained in a study of blood T cell repertoires in COVID-19. About the study: Samples came from the United States, Italy and Spain, spanning acute and convalescent COVID-19. PBMCs, B-cell-depleted T cells, or T cells were the source of the cDNA or gDNA that made up the material.

Authors' methods: Counts of nucleated cells, estimated from reference gene primer amplification, were obtained. Using immunoSEQ multiplex PCR, the repertoire was profiled, and TCRdb retains in-frame clones only, with some absent. V and J calls and clone size are given by that table; D and trimming were obtained from the DNA. The sample lists roughly 100,000 clones; roughly four fifths were seen once. The chain has TRBV5-5 and TRBJ2-7, with 9 nucleotides matching TRBD1. The sample consisted of peripheral blood. This receptor was taken from a man between 65 and 80 years old with active or convalescent COVID-19. CDR3 region: CASSRQGVRYEQYF. In DNA, the CDR3 is TGTGCCAGCAGCCGACAGGGGGTAAGGTACGAGCAGTACTTC.